This T cell receptor beta chain stems from a study of post-analysis software for immune sequencing data. Looking at the study overall: Several disease courses (relapsing-remitting, secondary progressive and progressive-relapsing) of multiple sclerosis were included.

Overall study findings and caveats: Relative to controls, patients had about five TRBV segments at higher frequency, with TRBV5-6, TRBV5-1 and TRBV20-1 among these. There was significantly lower normalized Chao1 diversity in multiple sclerosis patients than in controls.

V gave up 3 bases and J gave up 0 bases, with 11 bases separating them. The CDR3 runs to 15 residues. Germline V CDR1 and CDR2: SGHVS, FQNEAQ. cDNA libraries for TCR beta contained unique molecular identifiers. It was from approximately 0.91 to 9.4 million T cells that 500,000 to 600,000 cDNA molecules came. MiXCR, applied by TCRdb to the PCR reads, yields one record per CDR3 protein. The repertoire holds roughly 570,000 distinct CDR3 sequences, with about a third as singletons. On this clonotype itself: The antigen remains undetermined.

The sequence derives from a girl aged 2-17 years with multiple sclerosis. The chain couples TRBV7-8 to TRBJ1-2; D gene ambiguous. Sequences were obtained from blood. The CDR3: CASSFKLASNYGYTF. DNA for the CDR3: TGTGCCAGCAGCTTTAAACTCGCTTCTAACTATGGCTACACCTTC.